The present entry profiles one T cell receptor (beta chain) with its context. The antigen is undetermined. Here immunoSEQ multiplex PCR was the method, and the copy in TCRdb shows in-frame clones only, minus some. The data show approximately 66,000 clones, with 85% to 90% seen just once and 6.5% held by the top ten. The sample originates from a study of OX40 agonist ivuxolimab in advanced cancers. Study in general: Patients were treated with ivuxolimab, an agonistic anti-OX40 (CD134) antibody. General study findings and limits: Clonal expansion was seen in CD4+ and CD8+ blood T cells by week 6 at 0.1 to 3.0 mg/kg. The mean number of expanded clones was higher in CD8+ T cells than in CD4+.

V was pared by 1 base and J by 11 bases, with 8 bases between. In germline, CDR1 is SGHVS, CDR2 FQNEAQ. The CDR3 consists of 12 residues. A history of autoimmune disease or systemic immunosuppression excluded patients. The receptor was derived from an adult with an advanced solid tumor such as melanoma, head and neck, liver or kidney cancer. The rearrangement links TRBV7-8 to TRBJ2-2, with D possibly TRBD2 on 6 matching bases. The sample was CD4+ or CD8+ T cells sorted from blood, taken in a trial of the OX40 agonist ivuxolimab. The CDR3 bases are TGTGCCAGCAGCTTAGAAGCGGGTGAGCTGTTTTTT. Amino acid sequence: CASSLEAGELFF.